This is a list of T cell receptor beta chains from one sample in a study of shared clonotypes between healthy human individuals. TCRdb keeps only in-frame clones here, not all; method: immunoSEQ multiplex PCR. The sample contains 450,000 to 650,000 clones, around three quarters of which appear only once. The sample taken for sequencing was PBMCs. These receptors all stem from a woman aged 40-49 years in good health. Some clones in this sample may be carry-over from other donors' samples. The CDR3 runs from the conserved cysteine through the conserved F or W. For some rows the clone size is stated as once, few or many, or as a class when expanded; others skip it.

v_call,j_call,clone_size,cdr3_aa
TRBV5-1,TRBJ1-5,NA,CASSLGPWAQPQHF
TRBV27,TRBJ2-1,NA,CASSYSLAGAGEQFF
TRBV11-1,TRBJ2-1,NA,CASSGLAGVDNEQFF
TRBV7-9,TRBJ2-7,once,CASSRSQGQAGEQYF
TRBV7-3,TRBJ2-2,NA,CASSSRTEANTGELFF
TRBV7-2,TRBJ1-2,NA,CASSLPGQDMGGYTF
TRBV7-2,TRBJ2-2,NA,CASRRRGSGELFF
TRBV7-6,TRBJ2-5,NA,CASSVRALQETQYF
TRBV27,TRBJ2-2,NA,CASTMGTDGTGELFF
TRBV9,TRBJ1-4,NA,CASSAQINEKLFF
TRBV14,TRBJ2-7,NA,CASSAYRGQGGEQYF
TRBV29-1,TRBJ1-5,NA,CGVDGTGPLRPQHF
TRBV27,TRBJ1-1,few,CASRPGQGGTEAFF
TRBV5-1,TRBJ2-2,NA,CASQSSGLNTGELFF
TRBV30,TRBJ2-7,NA,CAYDRRRSEQYF
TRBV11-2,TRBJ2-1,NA,CASSMGLVNEQFF
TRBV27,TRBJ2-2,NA,CASKGGSGRNTGELFF
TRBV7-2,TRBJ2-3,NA,CASSSNLAGGLNTQYF
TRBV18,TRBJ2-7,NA,CASSPSQSSYEQYF